Following are 3 T cell receptor beta chains from one sample sequenced in a study of blood T cell repertoires in COVID-19. The repertoire was sequenced with immunoSEQ multiplex PCR; TCRdb's copy has only in-frame clones and lacks some. There are hundreds of thousands of clones in the sample; 89% occur only once, and around 2.8% lies in the top ten. The sequencing sample was made of peripheral blood. Source of these receptors: a woman aged 25 to 39 with COVID-19, enrolled during active disease.

This clone was seen a few times. The chain is built from TRBV3-1 (or the pseudogene TRBV3-2) and TRBJ1-2; 8 bases align to TRBD1. The germline V gene has CDR1 LGHDT and CDR2 YNNKEL (reference sequence). The CDR3 sequence is 14 residues long. The junction had 5 bases not matched to a gene; V was cut back by 3 bases and J by 5 bases. In DNA form, the CDR3 reads TGTGCCAGCAGCCATCCGGGACAGGTTTATGGCTACACCTTC. Residues: CASSHPGQVYGYTF.

The rearrangement joins TRBV19 to TRBJ1-2; a possible D gene is TRBD1 (5 bases). Germline V gene data show CDR1 as LNHDA and CDR2 as SQIVND (reference sequence). The CDR3 contains 17 residues. The germline V and J ends were trimmed by 2 bases and 4 bases, with 20 bases remaining between them. The CDR3 loop is CASSITLRAGNLYGYTF. Written as DNA, the CDR3 is TGTGCCAGTAGTATAACTCTTCGCGCAGGGAACCTCTATGGCTACACCTTC.

The chain recombines TRBV7-9 with TRBJ2-5, with TRBD2 matching over 13 bases. V lost 1 base, J lost 4 bases, and 6 bases stayed unmatched. The CDR3 is 17 residues long. CDR1 SEHNR and CDR2 FQNEAQ come from the germline V gene (reference sequence). Here the CDR3 reads CASSLGTSGRLGETQYF. CDR3 nucleotides: TGTGCCAGCAGCTTAGGGACTAGCGGGAGATTGGGAGAGACCCAGTACTTC.